The source of this T cell receptor beta chain is a study of T cells in Graves' hyperthyroidism and ophthalmopathy. Study-wide points: Within blood appeared most thyroid clonotypes that had expanded above 0.001. The model's output predicted ophthalmopathy at a median of roughly 6.9 months prior to onset.

Template material for amplifying TCR beta CDR3 regions consisted of RNA transcripts. A first-round RT-PCR of the TCR CDR3 used the HTBI primer set. TCRdb re-derived calls from the multiplex PCR reads in MiXCR, one entry per CDR3 protein. Of about 59,000 distinct CDR3 sequences listed, 53% were seen once; the top ten hold more than 3%. Patients with ophthalmopathy all had a Clinical Activity Score of at least 3, a NOSPECS grade of at least 4 and duration under 3 months. V was shortened by 4 bases and J by 1 base, with 7 bases between the two germline ends. The CDR3 is made up of 13 amino acids. CDR1 MGHDK and CDR2 SYGVNS come from the germline V gene. This clonotype was seen at least ten times. What it recognizes is unknown.

This chain connects TRBV25-1 to TRBJ1-1; possible D gene TRBD1, 6 bases. The clonotype comes from a woman aged 55-69 years with Graves' ophthalmopathy. What was sequenced was blood. DNA for the CDR3: TGTGCCAGCAGTGGCAGGGGGAACACTGAAGCTTTCTTT. Protein product: CASSGRGNTEAFF.